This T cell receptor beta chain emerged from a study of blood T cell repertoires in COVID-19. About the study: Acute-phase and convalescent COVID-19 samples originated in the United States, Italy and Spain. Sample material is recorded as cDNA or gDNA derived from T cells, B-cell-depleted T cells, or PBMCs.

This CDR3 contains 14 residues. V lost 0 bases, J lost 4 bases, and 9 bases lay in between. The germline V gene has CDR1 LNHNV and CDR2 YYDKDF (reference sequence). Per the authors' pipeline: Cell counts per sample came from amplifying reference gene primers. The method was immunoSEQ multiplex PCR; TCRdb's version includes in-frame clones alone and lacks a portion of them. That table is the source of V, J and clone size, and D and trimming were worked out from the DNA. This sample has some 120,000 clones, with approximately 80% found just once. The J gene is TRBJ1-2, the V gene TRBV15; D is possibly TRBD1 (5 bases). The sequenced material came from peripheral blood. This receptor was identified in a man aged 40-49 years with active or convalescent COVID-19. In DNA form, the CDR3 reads TGTGCCACCAGCAGAGATGGGGCAGGCTATGGCTACACCTTC. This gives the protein CATSRDGAGYGYTF.